This T cell receptor (beta chain) was obtained from a study of T cells expressing NK-cell markers. In the study overall: In the group of eight sequenced donors, seven were HCMV-seropositive and one was seronegative. Study-level points and caveats: NKG2C+ dominant clonotype frequencies in about 6 donors were roughly 1.0-7.5% of CD8+ T cells. The CD3+CD56-NKG2C+ fraction was also led by these clonotypes in several donors.

As concerns this clonotype: Its antigen is not known.

CDR3 length: 16 amino acids. Germline-derived CDR1 and CDR2 are DFQATT and SNEGSKA (reference sequence). TCRdb processed the 5' RACE reads again and assigns one entry to each CDR3 protein, with no DNA. The sample has 150,000 to 200,000 distinct CDR3 sequences. Sequencing input: blood T cells: a sorted CD56 or NKG2C T cell subset, CD4+ or CD8+ T cells, or bulk PBMC T cells (not recorded which). This clonotype was sampled from a man aged 18 to 69 in good health. The chain joins TRBV20-1 to TRBJ2-7; TCRdb calls TRBD2, which cannot be checked without DNA. CDR3 sequence: CSASMAGGFKSYEQYF.